One and the same sample provided the 28 T cell receptor beta chains below, sequenced in a study of pediatric ulcerative colitis (dated by TCRdb to 2018 to 2020). Library preparation was by the immunoSEQ multiplex PCR assay. The clones in this table, taken by TCRdb from immuneACCESS, are in-frame only. Not every clone is retained; where verified, under half of the shortfall comes from an unresolved V gene, and the cause of the rest is unknown. The table for this sample lists about 60,000 clones; 87% of them were counted only once. Of the sample, around 1.4% falls within the top ten clones. The sequenced material came from blood. Receptors were obtained from a boy aged 5-17 years who was a control in a study of pediatric ulcerative colitis.

A few counts support this clone. The chain combines TRBV7-2 with TRBJ1-2; maybe TRBD1 (6 bases). In germline, CDR1 is SGHTA, CDR2 FQGNSA. The CDR3 is 17 amino acids. V was pared by 0 bases and J by 4 bases, with 18 bases between. The CDR3 region is CASSLAILGGIGYGYTF. The CDR3 region has the DNA TGTGCCAGCAGCTTAGCTATCTTAGGGGGAATCGGCTATGGCTACACCTTC.

This chain joins TRBV27 and TRBJ1-5, with a tentative D call TRBD1 (5 bases). Germline values: CDR1 MNHEY, CDR2 SMNVEV (reference sequence). The CDR3 consists of 16 residues. V was shortened by 3 bases and J by 3 bases, with 15 bases between the two germline ends. This chain's CDR3 is CASSLFSPGLNQPQHF. CDR3 in DNA: TGTGCCAGCAGTTTGTTCTCCCCAGGGCTCAATCAGCCCCAGCATTTT.

The rearrangement links TRBV25-1 to TRBJ1-2, with a tentative D call TRBD1 (5 bases). The CDR3 runs 14 residues. Trimming pared 4 bases from V and 1 base from J, leaving 10 bases between. CDR1 is MGHDK, CDR2 SYGVNS, per germline. CDR3 in amino acids: CASSVRQGNYGYTF. CDR3 DNA sequence: TGTGCCAGCAGTGTCCGGCAGGGTAACTATGGCTACACCTTC.

The DNA of the CDR3 is TGCGCCAGCAGTGGCGGACGTGGTACTGAAGCTTTCTTT. It encodes CASSGGRGTEAFF. The rearrangement joins TRBV10-1 to TRBJ1-1, with D unclear. This CDR3 region has 13 residues. Germline V gene lookup returns CDR1 WNHNN and CDR2 SYGVQD (reference sequence). Trimming cost V 4 bases and J 5 bases, with 11 bases left between them.

The chain employs TRBV4-3 and TRBJ2-6; D perhaps matches TRBD2 (5 bases). The germline V and J ends were trimmed by 0 bases and 2 bases, with 8 bases remaining between them. The CDR3 consists of 16 residues. Germline V lookup: CDR1 LGHNA, CDR2 YSLEER. CDR3 in DNA: TGCGCCAGCAGCCAAGATCTCGGGGCTGGGGCCAACGTCCTGACTTTC. The encoded protein is CASSQDLGAGANVLTF.

The chain joins TRBV6-1 to TRBJ2-3; 8 bases map to TRBD1. CDR3 length equals 14 residues. Trimming removed 4 bases from V and 4 bases from J; junction bases left unmatched: 4. Germline V gene sequence: CDR1 MNHNS, CDR2 SASEGT. This CDR3 reads CASSVQGGADTQYF. In DNA, the CDR3 is TGTGCCAGCAGTGTACAGGGGGGCGCAGATACGCAGTATTTT.

This chain links TRBV18 with TRBJ2-3; D assignment may be TRBD1 or TRBD2 (6 bases each). The V and J ends lost 4 bases and 3 bases respectively, with 11 bases between them. Per the germline V gene, CDR1 is KGHSH and CDR2 is LQKENI. The CDR3 extends over 14 amino acids. CDR3: CASSLQGRTDTQYF. CDR3 nucleotide sequence: TGTGCCAGCTCACTGCAGGGGAGGACAGATACGCAGTATTTT.

The V and J genes are TRBV29-1 and TRBJ2-2, with 8 positions matching TRBD2. Per the germline V gene, CDR1 is SQVTM and CDR2 is ANQGSEA. This CDR3 comprises 17 residues. V was pared by 0 bases and J by 3 bases, with 9 bases of the junction left unmatched. CDR3 region: CSVEDTTGGGYTGELFF. The CDR3 DNA reads as TGCAGCGTTGAAGATACGACGGGAGGGGGTTACACCGGGGAGCTGTTTTTT.

As for this clone: The junction shows a germline mismatch at one end, possibly a read error. The V call is TRBV11-2, the J call TRBJ1-2; D call uncertain. The CDR3 is 11 amino acids. Germline V lookup: CDR1 SGHAT, CDR2 FQNNGV. The CDR3 loop reads CASSRELRIAF. The CDR3 bases are TGTGCCAGCAGCCGGGAATTACGGATCGCCTTC. Supplemented by reference TRBV11-2 and TRBJ1-2, the full variable domain reads EAGVAQSPRYKIIEKRQSVAFWCNPISGHATLYWYQQILGQGPKLLIQFQNNGVVDDSQLPKDRFSAERLKGVDSTLKIQPAKLEDSAVYLCASSRELRIAFGSGTRLTVV.

This clone was counted only a few times. This sequence joins TRBV7-3 and TRBJ1-1, with TRBD1 as a possible D gene (5 bases). Between the trimmed V and J ends, which lost 6 bases and 0 bases, there was a span of 5 bases. The CDR3 is 12 amino acids. Per germline, CDR1 SGHTA and CDR2 FQGTGA. This CDR3 is CASRGVNTEAFF. CDR3 in DNA: TGTGCCAGCAGAGGGGTGAACACTGAAGCTTTCTTT.

A few counts support this clone. The rearrangement links TRBV4-3 to TRBJ1-2; 7 bases align to TRBD1. This CDR3 is 14 amino acids long. Germline CDR1 LGHNA, CDR2 YSLEER. Losses at the gene ends were 5 bases for V and 5 bases for J; bases not matched to a gene: 8. CDR3 amino acids: CASSKTTGPYGYTF. CDR3 bases: TGCGCCAGCAGCAAAACGACAGGGCCTTATGGCTACACCTTC.

V gene TRBV27 combines with J gene TRBJ1-4; maybe TRBD1 (5 bases). V dropped 2 bases and J dropped 8 bases, with 12 bases sitting between them. Germline V lookup: CDR1 MNHEY, CDR2 SMNVEV (reference sequence). This CDR3 contains 14 residues. The DNA of the CDR3 is TGTGCCAGCAGTTTACAGGGCCCGACCGAAAAACTGTTTTTT. This gives the protein CASSLQGPTEKLFF.

In this sample, this clone turned up once. The rearrangement uses TRBV7-9 and TRBJ1-4, with D possibly matching TRBD1 (5 bases). Germline lookup yields CDR1 SEHNR and CDR2 FQNEAQ (reference sequence). CDR3 length: 15 amino acids. V was trimmed by 0 bases and J by 5 bases, leaving 10 bases between them. CDR3 nucleotides: TGTGCCAGCAGCTTAGCGACAGAAATCAATGAAAAACTGTTTTTT. Its protein is CASSLATEINEKLFF.

The chain uses TRBV5-1 and TRBJ2-7; 7 nucleotides match TRBD1. Germline lookup yields CDR1 SGHRS and CDR2 YFSETQ. CDR3 length: 14 amino acids. V lost 5 bases to trimming and J lost 3 bases; unmatched junction nucleotides: 8. Written as DNA, the CDR3 is TGCGCCAGCAGACGTTCACAGGGGAGCTACGAGCAGTACTTC. Amino acids: CASRRSQGSYEQYF.

V and J are TRBV5-4 and TRBJ2-5; D uncertain. The J call may be faulty, since TRBJ2-7 better matches the DNA end. Germline V CDR1 and CDR2: SGHNT, YYREEE (reference sequence). This CDR3 is 13 amino acids long. The CDR3 here is CASSLDTSYEQYF. CDR3 sequence (DNA): TGTGCCAGCAGCTTGGACACTTCCTACGAGCAGTACTTC.

The V gene is TRBV5-4, the J gene TRBJ2-3; weak D call: TRBD2 (7 bases). Trimming left V 3 bases short and J 5 bases short, with 19 bases between. The germline CDR1 and CDR2 sequences are SGHNT and YYREEE (reference sequence). There are 16 residues in the CDR3. The CDR3 DNA follows: TGTGCCAGCAGCTCCCTTGCGGGGGCCTTAAGAGATACGCAGTATTTT. It yields the protein CASSSLAGALRDTQYF.

The CDR3 spells CASSQEDSSGGSGEQYF. The CDR3 nucleotides are TGTGCCAGCAGCCAGGAAGACTCTAGCGGGGGTTCAGGCGAGCAGTACTTC. The chain recombines TRBV4-2 with TRBJ2-7, with TRBD2 identical over 10 bases. The CDR3 has 17 amino acids. The germline V gene has CDR1 LGHNA and CDR2 YNFKEQ. The ends lost 3 bases at V and 6 bases at J; junction bases unmatched: 14.

The V and J genes are TRBV7-2 and TRBJ1-2; 8 positions match TRBD1. Germline loops: CDR1 SGHTA, CDR2 FQGNSA. CDR3 length: 12 residues. V trimming: 5 bases; J trimming: 7 bases; junction bases outside the gene matches: 3. CDR3 sequence: CASSPGQGGYTF. The DNA of the CDR3 is TGTGCCAGCAGCCCAGGACAGGGTGGCTACACCTTC.

The rearrangement uses TRBV10-2 and TRBJ1-2, with a tentative D call TRBD1 (6 bases). The CDR3 extends over 16 amino acids. Germline CDR1 is WSHSY and CDR2 is SAAADI. The ends were cut back, 6 bases at V and 5 bases at J, with 22 bases in the middle. The CDR3 nucleotides read TGCGCCAGCAGCATACCAGGGGAAAGGATTTCATATGGCTACACCTTC. It yields the protein CASSIPGERISYGYTF.

This clone was recorded a few times. This chain links TRBV25-1 with TRBJ2-2; D ambiguous. V lost 5 bases, J lost 3 bases, and 7 bases lay in between. Germline V CDR1 and CDR2: MGHDK, SYGVNS. CDR3 size: 13 residues. CDR3 sequence reads: CASSYRDTGELFF. In DNA, the CDR3 is TGTGCCAGCAGTTACCGGGACACCGGGGAGCTGTTTTTT. Variable domain in full (rest from reference TRBV25-1 and TRBJ2-2): EADIYQTPRYLVIGTGKKITLECSQTMGHDKMYWYQQDPGMELHLIHYSYGVNSTEKGDLSSESTVSRIRTEHFPLTLESARPSHTSQYLCASSYRDTGELFFGEGSRLTVL.

This rearrangement joins TRBV5-6 to TRBJ1-5; 9 bases match TRBD1. The CDR3 length is 14 residues. Trimming at V came to 2 bases and at J to 6 bases, leaving 3 bases not matched to a gene. Germline CDR1 is SGHDT and CDR2 is YYEEEE. CDR3 region: CASSLKTGGQPQHF. The CDR3 nucleotides are TGTGCCAGCAGCTTAAAGACAGGGGGTCAGCCCCAGCATTTT.

J is TRBJ2-7 and V is TRBV7-2; D perhaps matches TRBD2 (6 bases). Germline V gives CDR1 SGHTA, CDR2 FQGNSA. Between the trimmed V and J ends, which lost 3 bases and 3 bases, there was a span of 12 bases. CDR3 length: 14 residues. Here the CDR3 reads CASSLAGRIYEQYF. CDR3 DNA: TGTGCCAGCAGCTTGGCGGGGCGCATCTACGAGCAGTACTTC.

The rearrangement uses TRBV2 and TRBJ2-7, with a tentative D call TRBD2 (5 bases). V lost 8 bases, J lost 5 bases, and 10 bases lay in between. The CDR3 loop spans 11 amino acids. Germline loops: CDR1 SNHLY, CDR2 FYNNEI. CDR3 in amino acids: CASGSWDEQYF. The CDR3 DNA reads as TGTGCCAGCGGGAGTTGGGACGAGCAGTACTTC.

The chain carries TRBV19 and TRBJ2-1; TRBD2 matches 12 bases. The CDR3 spans 13 residues. The V gene end was trimmed by 6 bases and the J gene end by 9 bases; junction bases not matched to a gene: 3. Germline V CDR1 and CDR2: LNHDA, SQIVND (reference sequence). The CDR3 protein is CASRRLAGAEQFF. DNA for the CDR3: TGTGCCAGTAGGAGACTAGCGGGAGCTGAGCAGTTCTTC.

This rearrangement joins TRBV19 to TRBJ1-1, with D perhaps matching TRBD1 (5 bases). The germline V gene encodes CDR1 LNHDA and CDR2 SQIVND (reference sequence). This CDR3 is 18 amino acids long. Trimming cost V 7 bases and J 3 bases, with 27 bases left between them. In DNA form, the CDR3 reads TGTGCCAGTAAGCCCTGGGGCCGCCGGGTACGGACTGACACTGAAGCTTTCTTT. Protein: CASKPWGRRVRTDTEAFF.

This chain joins TRBV4-2 and TRBJ2-3; 12 bases are a match to TRBD2. The CDR3 consists of 18 residues. With 0 bases clipped from V and 1 base from J, the junction kept 5 bases outside the gene matches. Germline values: CDR1 LGHNA, CDR2 YNFKEQ. DNA for the CDR3: TGTGCCAGCAGCCAAGAGAGTCGACTAGCGGGGGGCACAGATACGCAGTATTTT. Amino acids: CASSQESRLAGGTDTQYF.

The chain combines TRBV28 with TRBJ2-3, with a weak D call TRBD2 (5 bases). Germline CDR1 reads MDHEN; CDR2 reads SYDVKM. Trimming stripped 3 bases from V and 2 bases from J, with 12 bases between. This CDR3 spans 15 amino acids. CDR3 sequence: CASSFSEGITDTQYF. The DNA of the CDR3 is TGTGCCAGCAGTTTCAGTGAGGGAATCACAGATACGCAGTATTTT.

V gene TRBV28 combines with J gene TRBJ1-4; D might be TRBD1 (6 bases). The CDR3 has 15 amino acids. Trimming pared 6 bases from V and 5 bases from J, leaving 16 bases between. The germline V gene has CDR1 MDHEN and CDR2 SYDVKM. CDR3 protein: CASRPSGGGNEKLFF. CDR3 nucleotides: TGTGCCAGCAGACCCTCGGGAGGGGGAAATGAAAAACTGTTTTTT.